Listed below are T cell receptor beta chains from one sample, sequenced in a study of radiotherapy plus CTLA-4 blockade in lung cancer. Profiling relied on immunoSEQ multiplex PCR, and the TCRdb table lists in-frame clones only, not all of them. Counted here are 40,000 to 50,000 clones, about 81% occurring once; the ten biggest clones make up approximately 3.4%. Material: peripheral blood, obtained from a patient treated with radiotherapy plus ipilimumab. The source is a human donor with non-small cell lung cancer who had stable disease on radiotherapy plus ipilimumab. The CDR3 runs from the conserved cysteine through the conserved F or W. The D gene is left open where the match is weak. Only some rows state a clone size, as once, few, many or a class for expanded clones.

d_gene: TRBD1
abundance: -
v_gene: TRBV10-3
j_gene: TRBJ1-2
CDR3aa: CAIAGQGAGGYTF
CDR3nt: TGTGCCATCGCGGGACAGGGGGCCGGGGGCTACACCTTC

d_gene: -
abundance: -
v_gene: TRBV6-6
j_gene: TRBJ1-5
CDR3aa: CASNDRNSNQPQHF
CDR3nt: TGTGCCAGCAACGACAGAAATAGCAATCAGCCCCAGCATTTT

d_gene: -
abundance: -
v_gene: TRBV23-1
j_gene: TRBJ2-5
CDR3aa: CASSQSQLGFYEKTQYF
CDR3nt: TGCGCCAGCAGTCAATCCCAGCTCGGGTTTTATGAAAAGACCCAGTACTTC

d_gene: -
abundance: -
v_gene: TRBV5-4
j_gene: TRBJ2-1
CDR3aa: CASSFPGSNNEQFF
CDR3nt: TGTGCCAGCAGCTTCCCAGGCTCCAACAATGAGCAGTTCTTC

d_gene: TRBD1
abundance: -
v_gene: TRBV7-9
j_gene: TRBJ1-1
CDR3aa: CASSLGLQGITEAFF
CDR3nt: TGTGCCAGCAGCTTAGGGTTACAGGGGATCACTGAAGCTTTCTTT

d_gene: TRBD1
abundance: once
v_gene: TRBV28
j_gene: TRBJ2-2
CDR3aa: CATTSGTALRIGGGGELFF
CDR3nt: TGTGCCACCACCTCCGGGACAGCTTTACGAATAGGAGGTGGCGGGGAGCTGTTTTTT

d_gene: TRBD2
abundance: -
v_gene: TRBV7-2
j_gene: TRBJ2-1
CDR3aa: CASSLVSGRAAEQFF
CDR3nt: TGTGCCAGCAGCTTAGTCAGCGGGAGGGCCGCTGAGCAGTTCTTC

d_gene: TRBD2
abundance: -
v_gene: TRBV29-1
j_gene: TRBJ2-7
CDR3aa: CSAQLASVYEQYF
CDR3nt: TGCAGCGCACAACTAGCGTCAGTCTACGAGCAGTACTTC

d_gene: TRBD2
abundance: -
v_gene: TRBV5-1
j_gene: TRBJ2-3
CDR3aa: CASSRTSGSHDTQYF
CDR3nt: TGCGCCAGCAGCAGAACTAGCGGGAGTCACGATACGCAGTATTTT

d_gene: TRBD1
abundance: -
v_gene: TRBV10-3
j_gene: TRBJ2-6
CDR3aa: CAIRSQGATAGANVLTF
CDR3nt: TGTGCCATCAGGTCACAGGGGGCGACTGCTGGGGCCAACGTCCTGACTTTC

d_gene: TRBD1
abundance: -
v_gene: TRBV28
j_gene: TRBJ2-2
CDR3aa: CASSLGTGAGELFF
CDR3nt: TGTGCCAGCAGTTTAGGGACAGGGGCCGGGGAGCTGTTTTTT

d_gene: -
abundance: -
v_gene: TRBV7-2
j_gene: TRBJ2-5
CDR3aa: CASTNGWEETQYF
CDR3nt: TGTGCCAGCACCAATGGGTGGGAGGAGACCCAGTACTTC

d_gene: -
abundance: once
v_gene: TRBV25-1
j_gene: TRBJ2-3
CDR3aa: CASTLSLDTQYF
CDR3nt: TGTGCCAGCACCCTAAGTTTAGATACGCAGTATTTT

d_gene: -
abundance: -
v_gene: TRBV5-1
j_gene: TRBJ2-5
CDR3aa: CASSLMTGEETQYF
CDR3nt: TGCGCCAGCAGCTTGATGACCGGAGAAGAGACCCAGTACTTC

d_gene: TRBD2
abundance: -
v_gene: TRBV18
j_gene: TRBJ2-1
CDR3aa: CASSPRGRAGDSYNEQFF
CDR3nt: TGTGCCAGCTCACCAAGAGGTCGAGCGGGAGATAGCTACAATGAGCAGTTCTTC

d_gene: TRBD1
abundance: -
v_gene: TRBV28
j_gene: TRBJ1-2
CDR3aa: CASSRTGPF
CDR3nt: TGTGCCAGCAGTCGGACAGGGCCCTTC

d_gene: TRBD1
abundance: -
v_gene: TRBV5-1
j_gene: TRBJ2-3
CDR3aa: CASSKGTVPRDTQYF
CDR3nt: TGCGCCAGCAGCAAAGGGACAGTGCCCCGAGATACGCAGTATTTT

d_gene: TRBD2
abundance: -
v_gene: TRBV7-6
j_gene: TRBJ2-1
CDR3aa: CASSLVRASGRNEQFF
CDR3nt: TGTGCCAGCAGCTTAGTTCGGGCTAGCGGGAGGAATGAGCAGTTCTTC

d_gene: TRBD1
abundance: -
v_gene: TRBV6-5
j_gene: TRBJ2-7
CDR3aa: CASSYSFGTGLYEQYF
CDR3nt: TGTGCCAGCAGTTACTCGTTCGGGACAGGTCTCTACGAGCAGTACTTC

d_gene: -
abundance: -
v_gene: TRBV7-9
j_gene: TRBJ2-7
CDR3aa: CASSPRTHLQGEQYF
CDR3nt: TGTGCCAGCAGCCCCCGGACACACCTTCAAGGCGAGCAGTACTTC

d_gene: -
abundance: -
v_gene: TRBV27
j_gene: TRBJ1-2
CDR3aa: CASRPSGRLYGYTF
CDR3nt: TGTGCCAGCAGACCCTCCGGGAGACTCTATGGCTACACCTTC

d_gene: -
abundance: -
v_gene: TRBV28
j_gene: TRBJ2-7
CDR3aa: CASSISYEQYF
CDR3nt: TGTGCCAGCAGTATATCCTACGAGCAGTACTTC

d_gene: TRBD1
abundance: -
v_gene: TRBV28
j_gene: TRBJ2-1
CDR3aa: CASSPVHRGNEQFF
CDR3nt: TGTGCCAGCAGTCCAGTGCACAGGGGCAATGAGCAGTTCTTC

d_gene: -
abundance: -
v_gene: TRBV5-3
j_gene: TRBJ2-3
CDR3aa: CARSLKTRSTDTQYF
CDR3nt: TGTGCCAGAAGCTTGAAGACTCGAAGCACAGATACGCAGTATTTT

d_gene: TRBD2
abundance: -
v_gene: TRBV19
j_gene: TRBJ2-7
CDR3aa: CASSSWGLAGVSEQYF
CDR3nt: TGTGCCAGTAGTAGTTGGGGACTAGCGGGAGTATCCGAGCAGTACTTC

d_gene: TRBD2
abundance: -
v_gene: TRBV10-3
j_gene: TRBJ2-1
CDR3aa: CAIKDTSGIIHEQFF
CDR3nt: TGTGCCATCAAGGACACTAGCGGGATTATCCATGAGCAGTTCTTC

d_gene: TRBD1
abundance: -
v_gene: TRBV4-1
j_gene: TRBJ1-4
CDR3aa: CASSQIGGADEKLFF
CDR3nt: TGCGCCAGCAGCCAGATAGGGGGCGCAGATGAAAAACTGTTTTTT

d_gene: -
abundance: -
v_gene: TRBV7-3
j_gene: TRBJ2-2
CDR3aa: CASSPRDVRAVNTGELFF
CDR3nt: TGTGCCAGCAGCCCCCGGGATGTGCGGGCTGTCAACACCGGGGAGCTGTTTTTT

d_gene: TRBD2
abundance: -
v_gene: TRBV10-3
j_gene: TRBJ2-7
CDR3aa: CAISLAGSYEQYF
CDR3nt: TGTGCCATCAGTCTAGCGGGGTCCTACGAGCAGTACTTC

d_gene: -
abundance: -
v_gene: TRBV7-3
j_gene: TRBJ2-1
CDR3aa: CASSTTGFSYNEQFF
CDR3nt: TGTGCCAGCAGCACAACAGGGTTCTCCTACAATGAGCAGTTCTTC

d_gene: -
abundance: -
v_gene: TRBV7-6
j_gene: TRBJ2-1
CDR3aa: CASSLNGGGSQYNEQFF
CDR3nt: TGTGCCAGCAGCTTAAACGGGGGCGGGAGTCAGTACAATGAGCAGTTCTTC

d_gene: -
abundance: -
v_gene: TRBV18
j_gene: TRBJ2-7
CDR3aa: CASSPRRFGSYEQYF
CDR3nt: TGTGCCAGCTCACCACGGCGGTTTGGCTCCTACGAGCAGTACTTC

d_gene: TRBD2
abundance: once
v_gene: TRBV30
j_gene: TRBJ2-1
CDR3aa: CAWSSGLAGNNEQFF
CDR3nt: TGTGCCTGGAGCTCGGGACTAGCGGGGAACAATGAGCAGTTCTTC

d_gene: TRBD1
abundance: -
v_gene: TRBV4-3
j_gene: TRBJ2-2
CDR3aa: CASSQELRRGQGTTGELFF
CDR3nt: TGCGCCAGCAGCCAAGAACTCAGGCGGGGACAGGGCACCACCGGGGAGCTGTTTTTT

d_gene: -
abundance: -
v_gene: TRBV18
j_gene: TRBJ2-7
CDR3aa: CASSPDGGLAQYF
CDR3nt: TGTGCCAGCTCACCCGACGGAGGTCTAGCACAGTACTTC

d_gene: TRBD1
abundance: once
v_gene: TRBV9
j_gene: TRBJ2-7
CDR3aa: CASSAGTDYF
CDR3nt: TGTGCCAGCAGCGCCGGGACAGATTACTTC

d_gene: -
abundance: -
v_gene: TRBV18
j_gene: TRBJ1-4
CDR3aa: CASSPQTGERGEKLFF
CDR3nt: TGTGCCAGCTCACCCCAGACCGGGGAGAGAGGAGAAAAACTGTTTTTT

d_gene: TRBD1
abundance: -
v_gene: TRBV5-6
j_gene: TRBJ2-1
CDR3aa: CASSVDRGETYNEQFF
CDR3nt: TGTGCCAGCAGCGTGGACAGGGGGGAGACCTACAATGAGCAGTTCTTC

d_gene: -
abundance: -
v_gene: TRBV7-2
j_gene: TRBJ1-2
CDR3aa: CASSQDLVQGYTF
CDR3nt: TGTGCCAGCAGCCAAGACTTAGTGCAAGGCTACACCTTC

d_gene: -
abundance: few
v_gene: TRBV30
j_gene: TRBJ1-3
CDR3aa: CAWSDGLPGNTIYF
CDR3nt: TGTGCCTGGAGTGACGGACTGCCCGGAAACACCATATATTTT

d_gene: -
abundance: few
v_gene: TRBV7-8
j_gene: TRBJ2-7
CDR3aa: CASSLAGSYEQYF
CDR3nt: TGTGCCAGCAGCTTAGCCGGGTCCTACGAGCAGTACTTC

d_gene: -
abundance: -
v_gene: TRBV11-2
j_gene: TRBJ1-1
CDR3aa: CASSPRNWGRDTEAFF
CDR3nt: TGTGCCAGCAGCCCCAGAAACTGGGGCAGGGACACTGAAGCTTTCTTT

d_gene: -
abundance: -
v_gene: TRBV5-1
j_gene: TRBJ2-1
CDR3aa: CASSLVSRGTDEQFF
CDR3nt: TGCGCCAGCAGCTTGGTGAGTAGGGGTACGGATGAGCAGTTCTTC

d_gene: TRBD1
abundance: -
v_gene: TRBV28
j_gene: TRBJ2-5
CDR3aa: CASSSGQGLVETQYF
CDR3nt: TGTGCCAGCAGTTCGGGACAGGGTTTGGTAGAGACCCAGTACTTC